This T cell receptor beta chain appears in the sequencing data of a study of T cell changes during pregnancy in multiple sclerosis. Per germline, CDR1 KGHSH and CDR2 LQKENI. The V and J ends lost 3 bases and 4 bases, in that order; junction bases with no gene match: 6. The CDR3 covers 15 residues. This clone came up once. Some clones are missing from TCRdb's copy, which holds only in-frame ones; the method was immunoSEQ multiplex PCR. Of more than 55,000 clones listed, about 93% were seen once; the top ten hold 1.5% to 2%. This sequence was found in a female donor in good health, enrolled as a control in a pregnancy study. Specimen: peripheral blood, collected in the first trimester of pregnancy. J is TRBJ2-5 and V is TRBV18; 9 nucleotides align to TRBD1. Here the CDR3 reads CASSPGLTGGETQYF. The CDR3 DNA follows: TGTGCCAGCTCACCGGGTCTGACAGGGGGAGAGACCCAGTACTTC.